What follows describes a single T cell receptor (beta chain). Enrolled during active infection, Seattle patients were then followed longitudinally. Using immunoSEQ multiplex PCR, the repertoire was profiled, and TCRdb retains in-frame clones only, with some absent. The sample records over 200,000 clones, 92% being singletons. This record comes from a study of blood T cell repertoires in COVID-19. Study-wide background: Samples of COVID-19 (acute and convalescent) were obtained from the United States, Italy and Spain. From T cells, B-cell-depleted T cells, or PBMCs came the material, which was cDNA or gDNA.

CDR3 length: 14 residues. In germline, CDR1 is SGHTA, CDR2 FQGNSA. Trimming left V 4 bases short and J 0 bases short, with 9 bases between. The chain employs TRBV7-2 and TRBJ1-1, with D hard to call. This clonotype originated in a man aged 55 to 70 with COVID-19, enrolled during active disease. Sequences were obtained from peripheral blood. The CDR3 DNA reads TGTGCCAGCAGCTCACAAAATATGAACACTGAAGCTTTCTTT. It yields the protein CASSSQNMNTEAFF.